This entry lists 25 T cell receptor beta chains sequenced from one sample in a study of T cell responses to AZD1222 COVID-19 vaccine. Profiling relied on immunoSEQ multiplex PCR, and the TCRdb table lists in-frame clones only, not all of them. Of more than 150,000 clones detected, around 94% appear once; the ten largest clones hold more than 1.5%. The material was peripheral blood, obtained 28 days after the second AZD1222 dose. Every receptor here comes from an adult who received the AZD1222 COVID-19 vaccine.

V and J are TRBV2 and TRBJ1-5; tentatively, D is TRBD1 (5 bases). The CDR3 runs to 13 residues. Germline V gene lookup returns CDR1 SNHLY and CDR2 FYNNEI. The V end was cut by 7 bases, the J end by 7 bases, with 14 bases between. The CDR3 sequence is CASNGDDEQPQHF. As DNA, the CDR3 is TGTGCCAGCAATGGGGACGATGAACAGCCCCAGCATTTT.

The CDR3, as DNA: TGTGCCAGCAGTTTAGGGCCCGGAAACACCATATATTTT. Amino acids: CASSLGPGNTIYF. V usage is TRBV12-3 or TRBV12-4 and J usage is TRBJ1-3; D not resolved. The CDR3 totals 13 residues. Trimming shortened V by 1 base and J by 4 bases, and 5 bases separated the two germline ends.

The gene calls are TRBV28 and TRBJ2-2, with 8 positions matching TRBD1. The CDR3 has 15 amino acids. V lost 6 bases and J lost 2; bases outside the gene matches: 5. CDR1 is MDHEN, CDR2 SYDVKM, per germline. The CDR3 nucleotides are TGTGCCAGCAGCACCGGGACAGGCAACACCGGGGAGCTGTTTTTT. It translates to CASSTGTGNTGELFF.

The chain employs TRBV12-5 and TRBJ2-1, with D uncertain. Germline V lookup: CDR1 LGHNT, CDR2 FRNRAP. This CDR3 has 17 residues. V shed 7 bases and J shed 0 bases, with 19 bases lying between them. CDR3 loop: CASAQLPTVSSYNEQFF. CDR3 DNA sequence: TGTGCTAGTGCCCAATTGCCGACGGTGAGCTCCTACAATGAGCAGTTCTTC.

The CDR3 bases are TGTGCCAGCAGCGGAGAGAGAACAGGGCCCCCGAGCACAGATACGCAGTATTTT. It is translated as CASSGERTGPPSTDTQYF. The gene calls are TRBV9 and TRBJ2-3, with D possibly being TRBD1 (6 bases). Trimming left V 3 bases short and J 0 bases short, with 20 bases between. The CDR3 has 18 amino acids. CDR1 is SGDLS and CDR2 is YYNGEE in the germline V gene.

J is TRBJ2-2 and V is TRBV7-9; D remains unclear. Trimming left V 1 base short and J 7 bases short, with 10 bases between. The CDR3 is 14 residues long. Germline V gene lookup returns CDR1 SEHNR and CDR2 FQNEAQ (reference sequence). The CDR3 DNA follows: TGTGCCAGCAGCTTAGTTGAGTCAGTCGGGGAGCTGTTTTTT. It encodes CASSLVESVGELFF.

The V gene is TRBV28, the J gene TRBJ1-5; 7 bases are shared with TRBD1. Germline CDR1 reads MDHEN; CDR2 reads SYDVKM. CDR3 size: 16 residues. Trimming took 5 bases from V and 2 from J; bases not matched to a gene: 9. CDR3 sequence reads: CASSKKGGFGNQPQHF. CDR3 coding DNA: TGTGCCAGCAGTAAAAAAGGGGGCTTCGGCAATCAGCCCCAGCATTTT.

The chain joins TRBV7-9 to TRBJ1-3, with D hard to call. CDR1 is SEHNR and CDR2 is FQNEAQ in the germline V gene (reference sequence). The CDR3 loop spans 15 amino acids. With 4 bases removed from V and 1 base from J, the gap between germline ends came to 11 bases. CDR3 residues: CASSSTGRSGNTIYF. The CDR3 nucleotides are TGTGCCAGCAGCTCGACCGGGAGATCTGGAAACACCATATATTTT.

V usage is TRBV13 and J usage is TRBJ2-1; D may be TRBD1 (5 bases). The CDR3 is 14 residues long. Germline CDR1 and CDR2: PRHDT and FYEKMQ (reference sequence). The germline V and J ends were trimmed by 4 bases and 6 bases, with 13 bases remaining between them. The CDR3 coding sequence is TGTGCCAGCAGCTGGGGCGCAGGTCGCAATGAGCAGTTCTTC. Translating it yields CASSWGAGRNEQFF.

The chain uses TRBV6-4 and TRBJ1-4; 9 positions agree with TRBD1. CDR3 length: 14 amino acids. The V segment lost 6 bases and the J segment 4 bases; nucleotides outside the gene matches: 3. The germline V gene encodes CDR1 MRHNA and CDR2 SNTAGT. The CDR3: CASSETGGNEKLFF. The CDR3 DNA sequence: TGTGCCAGCAGCGAGACAGGGGGTAATGAAAAACTGTTTTTT.

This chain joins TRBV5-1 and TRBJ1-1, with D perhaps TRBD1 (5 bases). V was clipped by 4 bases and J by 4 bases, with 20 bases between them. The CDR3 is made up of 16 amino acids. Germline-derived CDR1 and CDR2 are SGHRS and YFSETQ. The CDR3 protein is CASSATGGDRSTEAFF. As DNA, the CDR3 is TGCGCCAGCAGCGCCACTGGGGGGGATCGGAGCACTGAAGCTTTCTTT.

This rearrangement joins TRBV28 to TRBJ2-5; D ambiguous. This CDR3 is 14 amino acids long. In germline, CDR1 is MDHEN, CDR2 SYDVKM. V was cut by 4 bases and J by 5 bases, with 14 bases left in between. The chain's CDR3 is CASSSHGPGETQYF. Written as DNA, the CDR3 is TGTGCCAGCAGTTCCCATGGTCCCGGGGAGACCCAGTACTTC.

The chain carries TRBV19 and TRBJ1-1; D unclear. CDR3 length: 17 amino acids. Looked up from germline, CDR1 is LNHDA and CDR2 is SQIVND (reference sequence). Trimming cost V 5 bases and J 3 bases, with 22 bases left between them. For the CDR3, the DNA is TGTGCCAGTAGTGCTCCGGGCCCAATAGTGGGATACACTGAAGCTTTCTTT. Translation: CASSAPGPIVGYTEAFF.

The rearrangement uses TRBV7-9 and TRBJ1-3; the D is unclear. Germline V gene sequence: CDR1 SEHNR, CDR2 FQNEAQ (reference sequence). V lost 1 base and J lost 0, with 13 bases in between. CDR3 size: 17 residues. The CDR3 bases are TGTGCCAGCAGCTTAGGGGCCAGTCTTGACTCTGGAAACACCATATATTTT. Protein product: CASSLGASLDSGNTIYF.

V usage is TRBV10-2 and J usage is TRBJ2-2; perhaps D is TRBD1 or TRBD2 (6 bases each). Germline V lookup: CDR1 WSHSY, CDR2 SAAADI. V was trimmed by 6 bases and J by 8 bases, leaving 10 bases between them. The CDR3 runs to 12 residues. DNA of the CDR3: TGCGCCAGCAGGAGGGGGGATGGGGAGCTGTTTTTT. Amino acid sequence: CASRRGDGELFF.

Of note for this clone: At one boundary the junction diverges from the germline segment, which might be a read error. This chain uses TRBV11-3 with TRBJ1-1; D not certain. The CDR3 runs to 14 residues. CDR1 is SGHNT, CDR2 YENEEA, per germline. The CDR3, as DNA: TGTGCCAGCAGCCAGACACCCATGAACAGTGAAGCTTTCTTT. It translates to CASSQTPMNSEAFF.

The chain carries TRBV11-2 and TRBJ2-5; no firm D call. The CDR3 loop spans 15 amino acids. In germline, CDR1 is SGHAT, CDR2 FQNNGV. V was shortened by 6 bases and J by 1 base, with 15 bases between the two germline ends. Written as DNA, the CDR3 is TGTGCCAGCAGGCGACCAGGCTACCTCCAAGAGACCCAGTACTTC. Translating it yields CASRRPGYLQETQYF.

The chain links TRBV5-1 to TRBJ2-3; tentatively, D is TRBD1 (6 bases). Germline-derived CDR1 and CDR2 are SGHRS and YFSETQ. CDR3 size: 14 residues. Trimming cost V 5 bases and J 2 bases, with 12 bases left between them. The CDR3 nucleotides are TGCGCCAGCAGGACAGGACAAACCACAGATACGCAGTATTTT. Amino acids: CASRTGQTTDTQYF.

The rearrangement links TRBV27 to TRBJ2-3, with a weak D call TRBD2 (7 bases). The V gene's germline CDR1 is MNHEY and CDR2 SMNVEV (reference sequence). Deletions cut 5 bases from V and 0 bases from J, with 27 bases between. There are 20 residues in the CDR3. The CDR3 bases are TGTGCCAGCAGTCCCAGAAACCCCCCGGGGGGACACCTTAGCACAGATACGCAGTATTTT. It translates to CASSPRNPPGGHLSTDTQYF.

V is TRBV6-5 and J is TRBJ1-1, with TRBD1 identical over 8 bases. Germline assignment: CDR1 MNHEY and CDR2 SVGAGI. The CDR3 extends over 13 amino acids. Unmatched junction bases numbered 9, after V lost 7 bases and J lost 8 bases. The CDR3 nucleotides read TGTGCCAGCAATCCTCTCTGGGACAGGGAAGCTTTCTTT. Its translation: CASNPLWDREAFF.

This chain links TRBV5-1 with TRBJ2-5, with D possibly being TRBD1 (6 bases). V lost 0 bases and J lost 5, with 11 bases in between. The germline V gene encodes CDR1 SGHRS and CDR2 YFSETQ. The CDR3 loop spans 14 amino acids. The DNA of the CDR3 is TGCGCCAGCAGCTTGGACAGGGTAGGCGAGACCCAGTACTTC. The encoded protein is CASSLDRVGETQYF.

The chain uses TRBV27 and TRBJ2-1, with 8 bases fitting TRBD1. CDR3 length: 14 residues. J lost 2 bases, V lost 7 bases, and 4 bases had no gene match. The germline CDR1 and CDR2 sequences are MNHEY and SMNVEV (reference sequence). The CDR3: CASNLQGAYNEQFF. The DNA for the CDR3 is TGTGCCAGCAACCTACAGGGGGCCTACAATGAGCAGTTCTTC.

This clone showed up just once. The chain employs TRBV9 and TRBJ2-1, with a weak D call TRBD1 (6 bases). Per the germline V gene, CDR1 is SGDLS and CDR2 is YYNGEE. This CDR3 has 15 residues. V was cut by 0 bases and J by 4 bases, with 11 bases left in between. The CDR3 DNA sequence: TGTGCCAGCAGCGTAGAAGGACAGACGTACAATGAGCAGTTCTTC. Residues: CASSVEGQTYNEQFF. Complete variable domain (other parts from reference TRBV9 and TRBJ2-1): DSGVTQTPKHLITATGQRVTLRCSPRSGDLSVYWYQQSLDQGLQFLIQYYNGEERAKGNILERFSAQQFPDLHSELNLSSLELGDSALYFCASSVEGQTYNEQFFGPGTRLTVL.

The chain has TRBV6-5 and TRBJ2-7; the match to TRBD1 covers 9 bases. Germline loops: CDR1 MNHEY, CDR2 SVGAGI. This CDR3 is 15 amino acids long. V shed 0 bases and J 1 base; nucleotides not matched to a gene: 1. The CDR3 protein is CASSYSGTGSYEQYF. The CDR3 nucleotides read TGTGCCAGCAGTTACTCTGGGACAGGGTCCTACGAGCAGTACTTC.

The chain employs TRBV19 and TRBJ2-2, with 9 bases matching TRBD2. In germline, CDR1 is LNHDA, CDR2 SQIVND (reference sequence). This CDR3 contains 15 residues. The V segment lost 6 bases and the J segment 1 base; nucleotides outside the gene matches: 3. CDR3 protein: CASSPLAGNTGELFF. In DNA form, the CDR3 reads TGTGCCAGTAGCCCACTAGCGGGGAACACCGGGGAGCTGTTTTTT.